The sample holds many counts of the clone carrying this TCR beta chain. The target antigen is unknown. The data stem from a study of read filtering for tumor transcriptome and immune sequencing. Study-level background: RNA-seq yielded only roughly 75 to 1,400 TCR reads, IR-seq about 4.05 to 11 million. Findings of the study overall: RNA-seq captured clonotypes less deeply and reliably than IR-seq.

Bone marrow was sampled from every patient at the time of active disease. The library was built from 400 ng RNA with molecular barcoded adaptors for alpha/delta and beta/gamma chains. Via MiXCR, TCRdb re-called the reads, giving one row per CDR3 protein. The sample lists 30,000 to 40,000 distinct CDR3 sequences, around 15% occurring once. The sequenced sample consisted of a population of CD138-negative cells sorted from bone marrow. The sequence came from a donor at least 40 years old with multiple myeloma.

The CDR3 sequence is CASSYEVYGTEAFF. The DNA for the CDR3 is TGTGCCAGCAGTTACGAAGTCTATGGGACTGAAGCTTTCTTT. V gene TRBV6-5 combines with J gene TRBJ1-1, with D unclear. In germline, CDR1 is MNHEY, CDR2 SVGAGI. Deletions cut 2 bases from V and 5 bases from J, with 12 bases between. The CDR3 is 14 amino acids.